This record covers a single TCR beta chain. The antigen remains undetermined. This record comes from a study of cytomegalovirus exposure and HLA in healthy donors. General observations from the study: Across donors, most TCRs were seen rarely, yet some public ones were widespread.

The length of the CDR3 is 15 residues. The V gene's germline CDR1 is MNHNS and CDR2 SASEGT. Between the trimmed V and J ends, which lost 6 bases and 0 bases, there was a span of 14 bases. Sequenced by immunoSEQ multiplex PCR; TCRdb stores in-frame clones only, minus some. The sample holds some 200,000 clones, around 82% seen once. The chain combines TRBV6-1 with TRBJ1-1; tentatively, D is TRBD1 (5 bases). Material for sequencing was PBMCs. The receptor's source is a woman aged 18-29 years in good health and CMV-seropositive. The CDR3 sequence is CASRIQGELNTEAFF. In DNA form, the CDR3 reads TGTGCCAGCAGAATCCAGGGTGAGCTGAACACTGAAGCTTTCTTT.